The TCR beta chain described here comes from a study of T cells in tumors after PD-1 blockade. Study-level results: Blood contained approximately 41% of the tumor's TCR clonotypes.

The CDR3 runs to 16 residues. Trimming at V came to 4 bases and at J to 0 bases, leaving 5 bases not matched to a gene. The germline V gene encodes CDR1 SGHRS and CDR2 YFSETQ. With regard to this clone: Its antigen remains unknown.

Profiling relied on immunoSEQ multiplex PCR, and the TCRdb table lists in-frame clones only, not all of them. The table lists some 48,000 clones, 75% to 80% of them singletons. The receptor's source is a human donor with basal cell carcinoma. The sequences come from PBMCs, collected before anti-PD-1 treatment. V is TRBV5-1 and J is TRBJ2-7, with TRBD2 matching over 12 bases. DNA for the CDR3: TGCGCCAGCAGCCCCCTAGCGGGAGGGTCCTCCTACGAGCAGTACTTC. This encodes CASSPLAGGSSYEQYF. Full variable domain (remainder filled in from reference TRBV5-1 and TRBJ2-7): KAGVTQTPRYLIKTRGQQVTLSCSPISGHRSVSWYQQTPGQGLQFLFEYFSETQRNKGNFPGRFSGRQFSNSRSEMNVSTLELGDSALYLCASSPLAGGSSYEQYFGPGTRLTVT.